The rows below give T cell receptor beta chains drawn from one sample of a study of cytomegalovirus exposure and HLA in healthy donors. Sequencing used immunoSEQ multiplex PCR; TCRdb keeps in-frame clones, though not all of them. The table shows some 200,000 clones, with approximately 80% occurring only once. The sample comprised PBMCs. Receptors were obtained from a boy aged 5-17 years in good health and CMV-seronegative. Each CDR3 is given with its conserved first and last residue. Each record gives: D gene, V gene, clone size, J gene, CDR3 protein, CDR3 DNA. D genes are given only for firm matches. Clone size is not always given. Where it is, it says once, few, many or a class for expanded clones.

>-|TRBV29-1|once|TRBJ2-7
CSVELGRAGEQYF
TGCAGCGTTGAATTGGGCAGGGCAGGAGAGCAGTACTTC
>-|TRBV5-1|few|TRBJ1-1
CASSLSPNTEAFF
TGCGCCAGCAGCCTTAGTCCAAACACTGAAGCTTTCTTT
>-|TRBV11-2|-|TRBJ2-3
CASNLDNPNTQYF
TGTGCCAGCAACTTAGACAATCCCAATACGCAGTATTTT
>TRBD1|TRBV28|-|TRBJ1-2
CASSLRDRAYGYTF
TGTGCCAGCAGCCTCCGGGACAGGGCCTATGGCTACACCTTC
>-|TRBV20-1|few|TRBJ1-1
CSASRWTEAFF
TGCAGTGCTAGCAGATGGACTGAAGCTTTCTTT
>-|TRBV29-1|-|TRBJ1-2
CSVEYLENYGYTF
TGCAGCGTTGAATATCTAGAGAACTATGGCTACACCTTC
>-|TRBV13|-|TRBJ2-7
CASSYGTSAYEQYF
TGTGCCAGCAGCTACGGGACTTCCGCCTACGAGCAGTACTTC
>-|TRBV6-1|few|TRBJ2-1
CASSDGTPVSNEQFF
TGTGCCAGCAGTGACGGGACTCCCGTCAGCAATGAGCAGTTCTTC
>TRBD1|TRBV5-4|-|TRBJ1-4
CASSLTGIEKLFF
TGTGCCAGCAGTTTGACAGGGATCGAAAAACTGTTTTTT
>TRBD1|TRBV4-1|few|TRBJ1-2
CASGGQGDYGYTF
TGCGCCAGCGGGGGACAGGGTGACTATGGCTACACCTTC
>-|TRBV5-4|-|TRBJ1-3
CASSNRTGLSSGNTIYF
TGTGCCAGCAGTAACCGGACTGGACTAAGCTCTGGAAACACCATATATTTT
>TRBD2|TRBV7-2|-|TRBJ2-7
CASSVGSAGELYEQYF
TGTGCCAGCAGTGTGGGTAGTGCGGGAGAACTCTACGAGCAGTACTTC
>TRBD2|TRBV9|-|TRBJ2-5
CASSDIGTSGGIETQYF
TGTGCCAGCAGCGACATCGGGACTAGCGGGGGAATTGAGACCCAGTACTTC
>-|TRBV9|-|TRBJ1-1
CASSVAGGNTEAFF
TGTGCCAGCAGCGTAGCGGGGGGGAACACTGAAGCTTTCTTT
>TRBD1|TRBV5-8|few|TRBJ2-5
CASSPGTASIQETQYF
TGTGCCAGCAGCCCAGGGACAGCCTCAATCCAAGAGACCCAGTACTTC
>TRBD1|TRBV6-4|-|TRBJ2-2
CASSEAGGSTGELFF
TGTGCCAGCAGTGAGGCAGGGGGCAGCACCGGGGAGCTGTTTTTT
>-|TRBV10-3|many|TRBJ1-1
CAISGQGTEAFF
TGTGCCATCAGTGGGCAGGGTACTGAAGCTTTCTTT
>TRBD1|TRBV11-3|-|TRBJ2-1
CASSLDRAIKYNEQFF
TGTGCCAGCAGTCTGGACAGGGCAATTAAATACAATGAGCAGTTCTTC
>TRBD1|TRBV7-6|-|TRBJ1-2
CASSASLGQGAYYGYTF
TGTGCCAGCAGCGCCAGCCTGGGACAGGGGGCTTACTATGGCTACACCTTC
>-|TRBV5-1|-|TRBJ1-1
CASSSAVNTEAFF
TGCGCCAGCAGCTCAGCGGTGAACACTGAAGCTTTCTTT
>TRBD1|TRBV30|-|TRBJ2-7
CAWSGQGSYEQCF
TGTGCCTGGTCCGGACAGGGCTCCTACGAGCAGTGCTTC
>-|TRBV19|-|TRBJ1-1
CASSPTGSTEAFF
TGTGCCAGTAGTCCCACAGGGAGCACTGAAGCTTTCTTT
>-|TRBV4-2|few|TRBJ2-1
CASSQDPAESSYNEQFF
TGTGCCAGCAGCCAAGATCCTGCTGAGAGCTCCTACAATGAGCAGTTCTTC
>-|TRBV27|-|TRBJ1-5
CASRGGNQPQHF
TGTGCCAGCAGGGGAGGGAATCAGCCCCAGCATTTT
>TRBD2|TRBV2|-|TRBJ2-1
CASSARLAGRYNEQFF
TGTGCCAGCAGTGCGAGACTAGCAGGTCGTTACAATGAGCAGTTCTTC
>-|TRBV11-2|-|TRBJ1-5
CASSSRGQSNQPQHF
TGTGCCAGCAGCTCCCGCGGGCAAAGCAATCAGCCCCAGCATTTT
>-|TRBV12-5|-|TRBJ1-3
CASAPSYSGNTIYF
TGTGCTAGTGCCCCATCCTACTCTGGAAACACCATATATTTT